This TCR beta chain was recovered during a study of T cells in Graves' hyperthyroidism and ophthalmopathy. Study-wide background: Peripheral blood was drawn at first diagnosis, prior to all treatment. Study results and limitations: A 13 V-J model separated ophthalmopathy from stable hyperthyroidism.

PBMCs were obtained from 9 to 10 ml fresh peripheral blood. CDR1 KGHSH and CDR2 LQKENI come from the germline V gene. The CDR3 runs 13 residues. Trimming cost V 3 bases and J 10 bases, with 10 bases left between them. In regard to this clonotype: Its specificity is not known.

RNA transcripts served as the template for amplifying TCR beta CDR3 regions. Using the HTBI primer set, a first-round RT-PCR was run on the TCR CDR3. Via MiXCR, TCRdb re-called the multiplex PCR reads, giving one row per CDR3 protein. The sample lists about 700,000 distinct CDR3 sequences, roughly 15% seen once, with 9.5% to 13% in the top ten. V and J are TRBV18 and TRBJ1-6; the D is unclear. The sequencing input was blood. This clonotype was sampled from a woman aged 18-29 years with Graves' hyperthyroidism. DNA for the CDR3: TGTGCCAGCTCACCGAGGATTGAGTCACCCCTCCACTTT. It specifies CASSPRIESPLHF.